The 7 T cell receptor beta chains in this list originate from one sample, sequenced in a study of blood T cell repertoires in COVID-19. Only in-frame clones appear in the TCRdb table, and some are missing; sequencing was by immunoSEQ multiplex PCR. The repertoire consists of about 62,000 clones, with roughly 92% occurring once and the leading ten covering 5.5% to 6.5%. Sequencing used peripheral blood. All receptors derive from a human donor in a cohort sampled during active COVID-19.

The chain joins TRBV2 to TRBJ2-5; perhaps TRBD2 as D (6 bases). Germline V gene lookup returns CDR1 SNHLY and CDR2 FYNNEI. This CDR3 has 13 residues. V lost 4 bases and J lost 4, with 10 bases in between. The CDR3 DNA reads TGTGCCAGCAGTGTGGCGGGACGAGAGACCCAGTACTTC. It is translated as CASSVAGRETQYF.

CDR3 sequence: CASSYGGVNIQYF. CDR3 sequence (DNA): TGTGCCAGCAGTTACGGAGGGGTGAACATTCAGTACTTC. This chain connects TRBV6-2 or TRBV6-3 to TRBJ2-4; a possible D gene is TRBD2 (6 bases). With 2 bases removed from V and 7 bases from J, the gap between germline ends came to 9 bases. CDR3 size: 13 residues. CDR1 is MNHEY, CDR2 SVGEGT, per germline.

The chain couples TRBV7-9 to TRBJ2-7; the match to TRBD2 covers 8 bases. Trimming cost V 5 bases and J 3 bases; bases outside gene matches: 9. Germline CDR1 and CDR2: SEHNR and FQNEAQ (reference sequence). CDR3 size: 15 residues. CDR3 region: CASSALGGAGYEQYF. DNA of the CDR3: TGTGCCAGCAGCGCCCTCGGGGGGGCAGGCTACGAGCAGTACTTC.

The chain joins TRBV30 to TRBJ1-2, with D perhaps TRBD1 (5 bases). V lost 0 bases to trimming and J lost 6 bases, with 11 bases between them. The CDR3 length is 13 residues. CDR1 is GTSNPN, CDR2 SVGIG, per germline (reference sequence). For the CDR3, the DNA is TGTGCCTGGAGTGTGCAGGAAGGGGATGGCTACACCTTC. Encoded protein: CAWSVQEGDGYTF.

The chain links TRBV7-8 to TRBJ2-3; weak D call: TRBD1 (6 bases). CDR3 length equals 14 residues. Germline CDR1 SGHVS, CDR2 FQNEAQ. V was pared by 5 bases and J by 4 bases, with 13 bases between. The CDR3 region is CASSRAQGADTQYF. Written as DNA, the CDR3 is TGTGCCAGCAGCCGAGCACAGGGTGCAGATACGCAGTATTTT.

CDR3 sequence: CAWSESLGQGAYEQYF. CDR3 bases: TGTGCCTGGAGTGAGTCGTTAGGGCAGGGGGCTTACGAGCAGTACTTC. The V call is TRBV30, the J call TRBJ2-7; 8 nucleotides match TRBD1. The CDR3 spans 16 residues. V dropped 1 base and J dropped 4; count of bases not matched to a gene: 12. Germline V gene lookup returns CDR1 GTSNPN and CDR2 SVGIG (reference sequence).

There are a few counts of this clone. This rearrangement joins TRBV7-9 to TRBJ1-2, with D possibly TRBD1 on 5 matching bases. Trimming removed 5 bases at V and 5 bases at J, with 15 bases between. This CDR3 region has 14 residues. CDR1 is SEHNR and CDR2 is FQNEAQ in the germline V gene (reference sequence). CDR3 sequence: CASSLKGSGYGYTF. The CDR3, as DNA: TGTGCCAGCAGCCTTAAGGGGTCAGGTTATGGCTACACCTTC.